This section outlines one T cell receptor (beta chain) sequence together with its context. Its matching antigen is unknown. This record belongs to a study of cytomegalovirus exposure and HLA in healthy donors. 60 Vbeta and 13 Jbeta primers were used in PCR. Only in-frame clones appear in the TCRdb table, and some are missing; sequencing was by immunoSEQ multiplex PCR. The sample has under 100,000 clones. Study-level results: The availability of immune exposure information extended only to CMV serostatus. Of the V segments, some could not be distinguished, including TRBV6-2 and TRBV6-3, and were excluded.

This CDR3 spans 15 amino acids. The germline gives CDR1 SGHRS, CDR2 YFSETQ. V lost 0 bases, J lost 6 bases, and 13 bases lay in between. This receptor was obtained from a man younger than 40 in good health and CMV-seronegative. The sample was PBMCs. The chain combines TRBV5-1 with TRBJ1-5, with D uncertain. The CDR3 nucleotides are TGCGCCAGCAGCTTGGGAGAGGGAACGGGTCAGCCCCAGCATTTT. It is translated as CASSLGEGTGQPQHF.